This TCR beta chain comes out of a study of T cells in Graves' hyperthyroidism and ophthalmopathy. About the research overall: Peripheral blood collection took place at initial diagnosis, before any treatment. Study results and limitations: Ophthalmopathy could be told apart from stable hyperthyroidism with a 13 V-J model.

The table lists this clonotype with many counts. Its antigen is currently unknown. Trimming stripped 7 bases from V and 7 bases from J, with 10 bases between. Per germline, CDR1 LNHDA and CDR2 SQIVND (reference sequence). CDR3 length equals 11 residues. Not enrolled were patients with uncontrolled infection, other autoimmune disease, pregnancy or lactation. Authors of the study amplified TCR beta CDR3 regions from RNA transcripts. The HTBI primer set was used in a first-round RT-PCR of the TCR CDR3. TCRdb re-derived calls from the multiplex PCR reads in MiXCR, one entry per CDR3 protein. The profile covers 400,000 to 600,000 distinct CDR3 sequences, with less than 25% appearing a single time and less than 30% taken by the ten largest.

The rearrangement links TRBV19 to TRBJ1-1; D remains unclear. The clonotype comes from a man aged 18 to 30 with Graves' hyperthyroidism. Source material: blood. The CDR3 sequence is CASTQTDEAFF. The CDR3, as DNA: TGTGCCAGTACCCAAACGGATGAAGCTTTCTTT.